This TCR beta chain was sequenced during a study of cytomegalovirus exposure and HLA in healthy donors. Whole-study context: The 120 validation repertoires matched the 666 first-cohort repertoires in platform, a later analysis reported.

From germline, CDR1 is MNHNY and CDR2 SVGAGI (reference sequence). The CDR3 loop spans 14 amino acids. After removal of 5 bases from V and 2 bases from J, the junction contained 6 bases not matched to a gene. The assay was immunoSEQ multiplex PCR, and TCRdb's table has in-frame clones only and misses some. The sample comprises 120,000 to 150,000 clones, about 91% of which are singletons, and 3.5% to 5% rests with the top ten. The source of this sequence is a man aged 18 to 29 in good health and CMV-seropositive. The specimen sequenced was PBMCs. The V call is TRBV6-6, the J call TRBJ2-7, with 7 bases that match TRBD1. In nucleotides, the CDR3 is TGTGCCAGCAGTGGACAGGCTACCCCCTACGAGCAGTACTTC. Translation gives CASSGQATPYEQYF.